Sequencing of this TCR beta chain was carried out in a study of response to subunit inactivated influenza vaccine (dated by TCRdb to between 2017 and 2018). Some background on the complete study: Deep quantitative profiling of the T cell receptor repertoire was used in the study to follow responses to a trivalent subunit inactivated influenza vaccine. Results the study describes overall, beyond this receptor: The authors proposed that each seasonal influenza vaccination may bring in only a limited number of new T cells.

Libraries were prepared through RT-PCR. The data were produced on an Illumina HiSeq 2500. The public sequencing data were trimmed at Q25 with fastp and processed into clonotypes with MiXCR by TCRdb, which kept only in-frame beta chains. Every CDR3 protein is listed once, alongside the most common genes and DNA of its rows. The sample data list about 150,000 distinct CDR3 sequences, and around 10% of these were observed just once. Clones ranked in the top ten supply roughly 36% of the sample. CDR1 SGHRS and CDR2 YFSETQ were looked up in the germline V gene. Its CDR3 holds 16 amino acids, cysteine through phenylalanine. Only the CDR3 DNA is retained, 48 bases long and in frame from the first base. Clipping removes 2 bases from V and 2 bases from J, with 8 as the unmatched junction base count. This clonotype was seen repeatedly, ten times or more. Its antigen is currently not known. No much larger clone exists at a distance of one base, and base qualities are not known.

In this chain, TRBV5-1 is recombined with TRBJ2-5, and 8 junctional nucleotides match TRBD2. Source: CD8+ T cells sorted from PBMCs, taken less than 25 months after vaccination. The clonotype comes from a man between 45 and 75 years old who received an inactivated influenza vaccine. Donor details come from another sample of the same person, matched by shared clones. The CDR3 amino acid sequence is: CASSFPSGGVQETQYF. The DNA sequence is given as TGCGCCAGCAGCTTCCCAAGCGGGGGAGTTCAAGAGACCCAGTACTTC.